This T cell receptor (beta chain) originates from a study of vaccination and CD4 T cells after COVID-19. For the study at large: Convalescent donors totaled six males and four females, including two who were Hispanic. General observations from the study: The authors identified 304 of 307 vaccine-specific clones in convalescent patients as spike mono-reactive. Median SARS-CoV-2-reactive clonotype numbers rose nonsignificantly, roughly 20 to 40.

The CDR3 runs to 17 residues. Unmatched junction bases numbered 12, after V lost 0 bases and J lost 6 bases. At the Johns Hopkins FTIC core, DNA taken from cultured CD4+ T cells was sequenced by way of the Oncomine TCR Beta short-read assay. Researchers extracted genomic DNA from CD4+ T cells that had been cultured. TCRdb itself ran the PCR reads through MiXCR, one entry per CDR3 protein. Among approximately 16,000 distinct CDR3 sequences, less than 60% were seen once, and the ten largest hold 9.4%. The treatment is: approximately nine-day PBMC culture with coronavirus spike peptide pools or control peptides (ViraFEST assay). This clonotype was seen more than once but under ten times. Its specificity is not known.

This TCR came from a human donor who had recovered from COVID-19. This chain links TRBV23-1 with TRBJ2-7; 9 nucleotides line up with TRBD1. TRBV23-1 is filed as an ORF, its function uncertain. Sequencing used CD4+ T cells from blood, cultured in vitro. The CDR3 loop reads CASSQSRGTGSITEQYF. The CDR3 nucleotides are TGCGCCAGCAGTCAATCGAGGGGGACAGGGAGCATCACCGAGCAGTACTTC.